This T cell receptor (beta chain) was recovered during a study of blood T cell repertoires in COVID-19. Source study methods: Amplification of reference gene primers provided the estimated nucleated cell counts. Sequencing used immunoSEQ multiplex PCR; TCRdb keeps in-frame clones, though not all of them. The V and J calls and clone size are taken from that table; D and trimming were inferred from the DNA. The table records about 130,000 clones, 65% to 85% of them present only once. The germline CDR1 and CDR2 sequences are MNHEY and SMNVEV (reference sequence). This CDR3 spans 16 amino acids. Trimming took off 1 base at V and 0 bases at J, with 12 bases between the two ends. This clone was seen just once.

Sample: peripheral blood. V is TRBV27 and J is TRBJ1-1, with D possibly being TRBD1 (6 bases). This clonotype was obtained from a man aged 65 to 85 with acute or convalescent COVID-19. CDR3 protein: CASSLLAGAVNTEAFF. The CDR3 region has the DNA TGTGCCAGCAGTTTATTAGCGGGGGCCGTGAACACTGAAGCTTTCTTT.